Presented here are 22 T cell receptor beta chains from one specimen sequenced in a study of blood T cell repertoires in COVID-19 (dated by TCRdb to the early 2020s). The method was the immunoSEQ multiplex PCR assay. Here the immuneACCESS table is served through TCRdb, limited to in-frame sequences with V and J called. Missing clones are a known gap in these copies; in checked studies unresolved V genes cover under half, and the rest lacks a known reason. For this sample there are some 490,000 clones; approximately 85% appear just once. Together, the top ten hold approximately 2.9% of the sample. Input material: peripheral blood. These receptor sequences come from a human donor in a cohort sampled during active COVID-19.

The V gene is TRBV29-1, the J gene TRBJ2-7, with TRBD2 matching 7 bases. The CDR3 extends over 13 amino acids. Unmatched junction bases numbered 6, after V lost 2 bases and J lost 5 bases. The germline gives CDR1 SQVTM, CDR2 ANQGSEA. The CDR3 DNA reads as TGCAGCGTTGAAAAGGGAGGGCAAAACGAGCAGTACTTC. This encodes CSVEKGGQNEQYF.

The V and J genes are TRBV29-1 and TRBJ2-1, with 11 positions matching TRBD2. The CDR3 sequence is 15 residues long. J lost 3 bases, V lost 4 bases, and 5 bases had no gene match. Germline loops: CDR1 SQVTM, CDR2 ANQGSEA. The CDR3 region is CSVAGTSGLYNEQFF. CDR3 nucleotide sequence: TGCAGCGTTGCCGGGACTAGCGGTCTCTACAATGAGCAGTTCTTC.

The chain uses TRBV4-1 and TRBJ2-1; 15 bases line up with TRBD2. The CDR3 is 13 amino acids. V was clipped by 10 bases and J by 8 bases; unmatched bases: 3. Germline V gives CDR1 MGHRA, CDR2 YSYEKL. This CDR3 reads CATGTSGRYEQFF. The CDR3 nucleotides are TGCGCCACCGGGACTAGCGGGAGGTATGAGCAGTTCTTC.

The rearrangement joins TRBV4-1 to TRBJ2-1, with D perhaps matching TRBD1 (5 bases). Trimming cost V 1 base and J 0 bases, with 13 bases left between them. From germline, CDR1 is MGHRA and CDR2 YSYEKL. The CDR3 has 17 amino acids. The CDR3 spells CASSQGLQGSSYNEQFF. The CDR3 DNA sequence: TGCGCCAGCAGCCAAGGTCTGCAGGGCAGCTCCTACAATGAGCAGTTCTTC.

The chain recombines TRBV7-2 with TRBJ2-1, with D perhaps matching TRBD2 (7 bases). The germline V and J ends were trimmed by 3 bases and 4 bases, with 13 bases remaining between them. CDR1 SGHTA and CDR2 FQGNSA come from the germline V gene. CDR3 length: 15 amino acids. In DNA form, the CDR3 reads TGTGCCAGCAGCTTCCAAAGGGGGGGGTACAATGAGCAGTTCTTC. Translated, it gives CASSFQRGGYNEQFF.

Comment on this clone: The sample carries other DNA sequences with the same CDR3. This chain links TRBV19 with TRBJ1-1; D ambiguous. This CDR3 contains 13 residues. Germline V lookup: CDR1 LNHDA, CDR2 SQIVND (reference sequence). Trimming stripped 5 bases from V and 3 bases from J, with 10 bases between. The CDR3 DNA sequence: TGTGCCAGTAGTGGTCAGGCTCACACTGAAGCTTTCTTT. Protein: CASSGQAHTEAFF.

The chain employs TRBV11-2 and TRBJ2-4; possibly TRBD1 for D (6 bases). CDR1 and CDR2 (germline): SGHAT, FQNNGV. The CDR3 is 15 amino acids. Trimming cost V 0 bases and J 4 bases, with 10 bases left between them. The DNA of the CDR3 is TGTGCCAGCAGCTTAGATTCCCAGGGGAAAAACATTCAGTACTTC. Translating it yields CASSLDSQGKNIQYF.

Here the CDR3 reads CAWEKGQGVDSTGELFF. Written as DNA, the CDR3 is TGTGCCTGGGAAAAGGGGCAGGGGGTCGATAGCACCGGGGAGCTGTTTTTT. The genes are TRBV30 and TRBJ2-2; 7 nucleotides align to TRBD1. The CDR3 is 17 residues long. Germline V CDR1 and CDR2: GTSNPN, SVGIG (reference sequence). The V and J ends lost 5 bases and 4 bases, in that order; junction bases with no gene match: 16.

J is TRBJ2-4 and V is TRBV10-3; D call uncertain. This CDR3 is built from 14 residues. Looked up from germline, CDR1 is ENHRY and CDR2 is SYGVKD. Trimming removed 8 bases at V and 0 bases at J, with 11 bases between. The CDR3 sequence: CAISTPIAKNIQYF. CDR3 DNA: TGTGCCATCTCCACACCGATAGCCAAAAACATTCAGTACTTC.

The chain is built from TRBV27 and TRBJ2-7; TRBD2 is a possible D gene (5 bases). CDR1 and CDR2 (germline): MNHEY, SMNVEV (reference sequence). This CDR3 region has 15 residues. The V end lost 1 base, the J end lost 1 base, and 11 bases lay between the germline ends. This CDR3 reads CASSLLGGQSYEQYF. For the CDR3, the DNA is TGTGCCAGCAGTTTATTAGGCGGGCAATCCTACGAGCAGTACTTC.

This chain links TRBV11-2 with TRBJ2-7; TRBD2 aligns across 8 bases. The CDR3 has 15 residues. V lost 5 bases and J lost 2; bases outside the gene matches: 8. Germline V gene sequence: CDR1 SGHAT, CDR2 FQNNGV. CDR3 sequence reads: CASSPRAGAPYEQYF. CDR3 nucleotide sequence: TGTGCCAGCAGCCCCCGAGCGGGAGCCCCCTACGAGCAGTACTTC.

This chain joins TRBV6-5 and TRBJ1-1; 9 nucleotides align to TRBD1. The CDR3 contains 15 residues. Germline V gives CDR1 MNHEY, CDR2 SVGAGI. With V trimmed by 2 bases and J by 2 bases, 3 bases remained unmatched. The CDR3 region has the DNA TGTGCCAGCAGTTACAACAGGGGGCCAAACACTGAAGCTTTCTTT. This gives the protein CASSYNRGPNTEAFF.

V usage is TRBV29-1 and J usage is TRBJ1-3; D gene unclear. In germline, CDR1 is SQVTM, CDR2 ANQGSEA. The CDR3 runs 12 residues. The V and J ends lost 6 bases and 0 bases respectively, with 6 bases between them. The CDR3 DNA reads TGCAGCGTCGGGGACTCTGGAAACACCATATATTTT. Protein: CSVGDSGNTIYF.

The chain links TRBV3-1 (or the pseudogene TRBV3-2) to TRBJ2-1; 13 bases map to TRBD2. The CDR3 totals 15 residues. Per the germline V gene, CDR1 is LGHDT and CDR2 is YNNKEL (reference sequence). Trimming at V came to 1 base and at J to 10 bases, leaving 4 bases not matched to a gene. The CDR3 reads CASSQAGGLAGEQFF. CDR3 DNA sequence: TGTGCCAGCAGCCAAGCCGGGGGACTAGCGGGAGAGCAGTTCTTC.

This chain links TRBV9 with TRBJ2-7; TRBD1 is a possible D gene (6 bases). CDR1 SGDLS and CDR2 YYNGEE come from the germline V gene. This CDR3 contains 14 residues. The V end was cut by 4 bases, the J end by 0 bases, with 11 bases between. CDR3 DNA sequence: TGTGCCAGCAGCACCGGGGACAACTCCTACGAGCAGTACTTC. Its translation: CASSTGDNSYEQYF.

This CDR3 is CASSPGQGSSYEQYF. CDR3 DNA sequence: TGCGCCAGCAGCCCGGGACAGGGTAGCTCCTACGAGCAGTACTTC. V usage is TRBV5-1 and J usage is TRBJ2-7, with 9 bases identical to TRBD1. Unmatched junction bases numbered 5, after V lost 4 bases and J lost 0 bases. In germline, CDR1 is SGHRS, CDR2 YFSETQ. The CDR3 extends over 15 amino acids.

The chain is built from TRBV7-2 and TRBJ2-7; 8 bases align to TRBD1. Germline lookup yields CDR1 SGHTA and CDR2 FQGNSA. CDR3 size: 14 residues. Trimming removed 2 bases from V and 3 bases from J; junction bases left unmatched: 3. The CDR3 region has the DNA TGTGCCAGCAGCTTAACGGGGACAGGCTACGAGCAGTACTTC. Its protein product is CASSLTGTGYEQYF.

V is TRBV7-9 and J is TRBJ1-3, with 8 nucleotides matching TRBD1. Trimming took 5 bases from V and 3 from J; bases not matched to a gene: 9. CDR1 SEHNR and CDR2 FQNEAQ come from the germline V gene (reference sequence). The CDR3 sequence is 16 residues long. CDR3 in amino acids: CASSRRTGSSGNTIYF. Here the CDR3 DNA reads TGTGCCAGCAGCCGAAGGACAGGGTCTAGTGGAAACACCATATATTTT.

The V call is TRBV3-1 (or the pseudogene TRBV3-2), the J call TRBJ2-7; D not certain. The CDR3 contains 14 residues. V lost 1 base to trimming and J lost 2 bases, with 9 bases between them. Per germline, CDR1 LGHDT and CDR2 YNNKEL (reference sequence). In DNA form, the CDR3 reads TGTGCCAGCAGCCAAGGACTCCATACCTACGAGCAGTACTTC. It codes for CASSQGLHTYEQYF.

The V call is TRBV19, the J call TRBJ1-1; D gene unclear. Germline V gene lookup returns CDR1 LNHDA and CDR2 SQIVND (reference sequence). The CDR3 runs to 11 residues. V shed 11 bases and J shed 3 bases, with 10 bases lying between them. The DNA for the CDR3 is TGTGCCGCAACCACAGACACTGAAGCTTTCTTT. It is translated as CAATTDTEAFF.

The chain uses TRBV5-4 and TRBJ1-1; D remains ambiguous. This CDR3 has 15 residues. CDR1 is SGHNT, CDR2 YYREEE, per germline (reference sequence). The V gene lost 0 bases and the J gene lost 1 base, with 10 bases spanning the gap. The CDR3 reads CASSLVGSRNTEAFF. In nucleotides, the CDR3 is TGTGCCAGCAGCTTGGTGGGCAGCCGGAACACTGAAGCTTTCTTT. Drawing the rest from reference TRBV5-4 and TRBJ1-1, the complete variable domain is ETGVTQSPTHLIKTRGQQVTLRCSSQSGHNTVSWYQQALGQGPQFIFQYYREEENGRGNFPPRFSGLQFPNYSSELNVNALELDDSALYLCASSLVGSRNTEAFFGQGTRLTVV.

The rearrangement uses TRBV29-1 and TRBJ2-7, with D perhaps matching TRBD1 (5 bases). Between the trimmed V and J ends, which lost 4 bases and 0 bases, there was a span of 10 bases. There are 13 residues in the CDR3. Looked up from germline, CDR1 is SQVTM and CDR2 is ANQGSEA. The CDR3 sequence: CSVVMDISYEQYF. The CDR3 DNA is TGCAGCGTTGTGATGGACATCTCCTACGAGCAGTACTTC.